This T cell receptor beta chain emerged from a study of T-cell memory formation after mild COVID-19. This clonotype appeared many times. CDR3 length: 11 residues. Germline assignment: CDR1 SNHLY and CDR2 FYNNEI. V lost 6 bases and J lost 7, with 10 bases in between. Via MiXCR, TCRdb re-called the 5' RACE reads, giving one row per CDR3 protein. The sample has approximately 210,000 distinct CDR3 sequences, about 17% seen once; the top ten hold roughly 2.3%. The chain uses TRBV2 and TRBJ2-7; D remains ambiguous. Sequencing was carried out using PBMCs or a T cell subset sorted from them (not recorded which). The receptor was isolated from an adult woman who had mild COVID-19 (a few samples of this study predate the infection). Cell type and time point are not known. CDR3 in amino acids: CASSPLREQYF. Written as DNA, the CDR3 is TGTGCCAGCAGCCCACTTCGAGAGCAGTACTTC. Using reference TRBV2 and TRBJ2-7 for the parts outside the CDR3, the full variable domain is EPEVTQTPSHQVTQMGQEVILRCVPISNHLYFYWYRQILGQKVEFLVSFYNNEISEKSEIFDDQFSVERPDGSNFTLKIRSTKLEDSAMYFCASSPLREQYFGPGTRLTVT.